The sequence of this T cell receptor (beta chain) was determined in a study of shared clonotypes between healthy human individuals (dated by TCRdb to between 2020 and 2021). Concerning the study at large: The cohort included a few men and a couple of women between 18 and 49 years of age. To estimate repertoire size and how much clonotype sharing occurs between individuals, the study deeply sequenced the blood TCR repertoires of a handful of healthy adults. To increase sequencing depth and limit assay-specific biases, TCR repertoire library preparation and sequencing were carried out by different laboratories using diverse techniques. Per donor, leukapheresis produced somewhere between about 0.94 and 9.5 billion PBMCs.

In the germline V gene, CDR1 corresponds to SQVTM and CDR2 to ANQGSEA. The CDR3 holds 13 amino acids from the cysteine to the phenylalanine. Only the CDR3 DNA stays, 39 bases, in frame from base 1. Germline trimming amounts to 4 bases on V and 3 bases on J, with 6 as the count of junction bases outside the gene matches. What the research found in general, with its limitations: Sampling was restricted to blood, and TCR repertoires in tissues likely differ from the TCR repertoires found in blood. Because the study included a small number of donors, the genetic and exposure-history diversity represented was limited. Pairwise subsampling led to the expectation that sequencing depth would affect the degree of clonotype sharing among donors.

Donors were healthy HIV-negative adults with no recently reported acute infections or vaccinations. Every donor was a Caucasian adult residing in Nashville, Tennessee, USA. For unsorted samples, roughly 86 million PBMCs were counted and genomic DNA was extracted with the QIAamp DNA Blood Mini kit. After blood collection by leukapheresis, PBMCs were isolated using Ficoll-Histopaque density gradient centrifugation and then cryopreserved in the vapor phase of liquid nitrogen. As to this clone: Its antigen has not been determined. Per-nucleotide qualities are absent, and no much larger clonotype sits a single base away.

TCR CDR3 regions were amplified from genomic DNA by multiplex PCR using the deep immunoSEQ assay. Extracted genomic DNA from each cell subset was spread evenly across all wells of several immunoSEQ 96-well plates, with each plate serving as a replicate. For unsorted PBMC, roughly 330 ng genomic DNA, equal to 30,000 or so T cell genomes, was loaded into each replicate PCR. Genomic DNA from unsorted PBMC was sequenced over ten immunoSEQ deep assay plates. Purified libraries were quantified with a Qubit 3.0 fluorometer, sized on a Bioanalyzer 2100, and re-quantified with the KAPA Library Quantification kit. Every immunoSEQ 96-well plate was sequenced on a separate single-read 150-cycle Illumina NextSeq 550 flow cell. The authors processed their data as follows. Because only junctional sequences without quality scores were contained in the immunoSEQ output, filtering matching that applied to full-length reads could not be performed. To assign V/J genes and CDR3, sequences were annotated against IMGT germline references using PyIR, a Python wrapper for IgBLAST v1.9. Reads were removed for weak V/J assignments (E-value above 1e-6), missing CDR3, stop codons, out-of-frame junctions, or ambiguous translated residues. V3J clonotypes were defined as sequences sharing an identical inferred V gene, J gene, and CDR3 amino acid sequence. To compute the percentage overlap between repertoires, the number of shared unique clonotypes was divided by the size of the smaller repertoire. Repertoire richness was assessed with RTK rarefaction, the Chao1 estimator, and Recon v2.1 estimates of unobserved clonotypes. This is the immuneACCESS table as TCRdb keeps it, with only in-frame sequences that have V and J called. A part of the clones is gone; compared with another copy, unresolved V genes explain less than half, and the rest is unexplained. That table furnishes V, J and clone size, whereas the DNA furnished D and trimming. The sample table holds some 500,000 clones, of which about 80% were seen once. In total, the top ten clones hold approximately 12% of the sample.

Recombination connected TRBV29-1 to TRBJ2-7; 7 junctional bases match TRBD1. The sequenced sample consisted of PBMCs. The clonotype was recovered from a woman between 35 and 50 years old in good health. Some clones in this sample may be carry-over from other donors' samples. The CDR3 region reads CSVAGGQSYEQYF. In nucleotide form, the sequence is TGCAGCGTTGCAGGGGGTCAGAGCTACGAGCAGTACTTC.